This TCR beta chain originates from a study of T-cell reconstitution after alpha-beta-depleted transplantation in children. Study-wide results and caveats: Several hundred expanded graft clones reportedly supplied alpha-beta T cells about two months after transplant. A year had passed since transplant, and T-cell counts and diversity by then came mostly from newly produced T cells. After transplant, high TCRbeta diversity at day 60 in some patients arose from surviving recipient T cells and thymic progenitors.

At least ten counts were recorded for this clonotype. The target antigen is unknown. The CDR3 has 15 residues. Germline trimming cut 2 bases from V and 3 bases from J; bases unmatched to any gene: 4. Per the germline V gene, CDR1 is MDHEN and CDR2 is SYDVKM. The TCRbeta library incorporated unique molecular identifiers. TCRdb called the PCR reads again in MiXCR, with one record for every CDR3 protein. The sample consists of 700,000 to 950,000 distinct CDR3 sequences, 16% of them appearing once. The material was PBMCs, mostly from graft donor cells, obtained 360 days after TCRalphabeta/CD19-depleted stem cell transplant. V usage is TRBV28 and J usage is TRBJ2-1; 7 bases agree with TRBD1. The source of this sequence is a male patient between 5 and 17 years old who had a stem cell transplant for acute lymphoblastic leukemia, so the T cells may come from the graft donor. The CDR3 reads CASSLRAGGYNEQFF. CDR3 in DNA: TGTGCCAGCAGTTTACGGGCAGGGGGCTACAATGAGCAGTTCTTC.